The entry that follows covers one T cell receptor (beta chain) sequence. Its target is unknown. This sample was included in a study of beta chain features in type 1 diabetes. On the study more broadly: Examination of sorted cells across all samples involved approximately 100,000,000 cells. The study's findings and limits: People with Type 1 diabetes carried modestly yet significantly shorter TCRB CDR3s in all four CD4+ subsets. VDJ junctions from type 1 diabetes patients carried fewer insertions and larger deletions.

Germline trimming cut 4 bases from V and 5 bases from J; bases unmatched to any gene: 4. CDR1 is SGHTA and CDR2 is FQGNSA in the germline V gene. The CDR3 length is 13 residues. Every bit of the isolated RNA underwent reverse transcription, so sequencing read expressed TCRB transcripts. Naive, central memory and regulatory T cell samples produced a mean of about 3.5 million reads. The method was immunoSEQ multiplex PCR; TCRdb's version includes in-frame clones alone and lacks a portion of them. Of 160,000 or so clones listed, 6.5% to 10% were seen once; the top ten hold over 0.45%. The sample comprised central memory CD4+ T cells from blood. This receptor was identified in a woman between 18 and 29 years old with type 1 diabetes. The chain uses TRBV7-2 and TRBJ1-2; 7 nucleotides line up with TRBD1. The CDR3 nucleotides read TGTGCCAGCAGCTCGGGACAGCCTTATGGCTACACCTTC. Translated, it gives CASSSGQPYGYTF.